Listed below are T cell receptor beta chains from one sample, sequenced in a study of control samples from healthy donors and cancer patients. TCRdb's copy holds only in-frame clones and misses some; the assay was immunoSEQ multiplex PCR. The data show about 220,000 clones, with roughly 94% seen just once and approximately 1.5% held by the top ten. What was sequenced was blood. The source is a man aged 50 to 60 in good health. CDR3s leave out the opening cysteine and the closing phenylalanine or tryptophan.

j_call v_call cdr3_aa
TRBJ1-2 TRBV6-5 ASSARDSHYGYT
TRBJ2-2 TRBV24-1 ATSGTGTGRAGELF
TRBJ1-1 TRBV4-2 ASSQGMNQNTEAF
TRBJ1-6 TRBV21-1 ASSIGTQISPFYNSPLH
TRBJ1-4 TRBV5-1 ASSLRVVTENEKLF
TRBJ1-1 TRBV6-5 ASSRGGRSTEAF
TRBJ2-3 TRBV9 ASSVVDSGGADTQY
TRBJ2-2 TRBV11-2 ASSLSVNTGELF
TRBJ2-5 TRBV29-1 SVDLLAGGPWETQY
TRBJ1-2 TRBV9 ASSADATASLGL
TRBJ2-7 TRBV7-2 ASSLSGTGAYEQY
TRBJ2-7 TRBV18 ASSPDSYEQY
TRBJ1-3 TRBV15 ATSRPKGQVSGNTIY
TRBJ1-6 TRBV5-1 ASSLDSVGNSPLH
TRBJ1-1 TRBV30 AWSYFSLGNTEAF
TRBJ1-1 TRBV28 ASSTPDRVVTEAF
TRBJ1-5 TRBV5-5 ASSWGPLQPQH
TRBJ2-2 TRBV5-1 ASTVGLADTGELF
TRBJ1-5 TRBV20-1 SARDNQPQH
TRBJ2-1 TRBV27 ASSLAGGAGGLGEQF
TRBJ2-1 TRBV7-9 ASSIYRNNEQF
TRBJ1-3 TRBV5-1 ASSPRPGDTIY
TRBJ2-7 TRBV5-5 ASSLALYEQY
TRBJ1-1 TRBV7-8 ASSPQGSTVEAF
TRBJ2-2 TRBV6-5 ASSYWTGNTGELF
TRBJ2-3 TRBV12-3/TRBV12-4 ASRASGRDTQY
TRBJ1-1 TRBV24-1 ATSDKKLGYTEAF
TRBJ2-1 TRBV28 ASSFSARWDEQF